One TCR beta chain is described in this entry. Its specificity is not known. A split of CD4+ cells into CD45RA+ naive and CD45RA-negative memory subsets was performed. The CDR3 runs 15 residues. Germline CDR1 is SGHTA and CDR2 is FQGNSA. V lost 5 bases to trimming and J lost 4 bases; unmatched junction nucleotides: 7. The data originate from a study of shared clonotypes between healthy human individuals. General study findings and limits: Sampling used blood alone; tissue repertoires probably differ. Lower generation probabilities were found for non-shared clonotypes than for those shared by all four donors.

It was across several immunoSEQ plates that each subset's genomic DNA was evenly split. Here immunoSEQ multiplex PCR was the method, and the copy in TCRdb shows in-frame clones only, minus some. The sample shows millions of clones, roughly 95% of them seen only once. Sequenced: naive CD4+ T cells sorted from blood. Subset indicated: CD45RA+ positively selected. V is TRBV7-2 and J is TRBJ2-7; 11 bases fit TRBD2. This clonotype was sampled from a young man in good health. The CDR3 sequence is CASSTLAGGVYEQYF. CDR3 DNA sequence: TGTGCCAGCAGCACCTTAGCGGGAGGGGTATACGAGCAGTACTTC.